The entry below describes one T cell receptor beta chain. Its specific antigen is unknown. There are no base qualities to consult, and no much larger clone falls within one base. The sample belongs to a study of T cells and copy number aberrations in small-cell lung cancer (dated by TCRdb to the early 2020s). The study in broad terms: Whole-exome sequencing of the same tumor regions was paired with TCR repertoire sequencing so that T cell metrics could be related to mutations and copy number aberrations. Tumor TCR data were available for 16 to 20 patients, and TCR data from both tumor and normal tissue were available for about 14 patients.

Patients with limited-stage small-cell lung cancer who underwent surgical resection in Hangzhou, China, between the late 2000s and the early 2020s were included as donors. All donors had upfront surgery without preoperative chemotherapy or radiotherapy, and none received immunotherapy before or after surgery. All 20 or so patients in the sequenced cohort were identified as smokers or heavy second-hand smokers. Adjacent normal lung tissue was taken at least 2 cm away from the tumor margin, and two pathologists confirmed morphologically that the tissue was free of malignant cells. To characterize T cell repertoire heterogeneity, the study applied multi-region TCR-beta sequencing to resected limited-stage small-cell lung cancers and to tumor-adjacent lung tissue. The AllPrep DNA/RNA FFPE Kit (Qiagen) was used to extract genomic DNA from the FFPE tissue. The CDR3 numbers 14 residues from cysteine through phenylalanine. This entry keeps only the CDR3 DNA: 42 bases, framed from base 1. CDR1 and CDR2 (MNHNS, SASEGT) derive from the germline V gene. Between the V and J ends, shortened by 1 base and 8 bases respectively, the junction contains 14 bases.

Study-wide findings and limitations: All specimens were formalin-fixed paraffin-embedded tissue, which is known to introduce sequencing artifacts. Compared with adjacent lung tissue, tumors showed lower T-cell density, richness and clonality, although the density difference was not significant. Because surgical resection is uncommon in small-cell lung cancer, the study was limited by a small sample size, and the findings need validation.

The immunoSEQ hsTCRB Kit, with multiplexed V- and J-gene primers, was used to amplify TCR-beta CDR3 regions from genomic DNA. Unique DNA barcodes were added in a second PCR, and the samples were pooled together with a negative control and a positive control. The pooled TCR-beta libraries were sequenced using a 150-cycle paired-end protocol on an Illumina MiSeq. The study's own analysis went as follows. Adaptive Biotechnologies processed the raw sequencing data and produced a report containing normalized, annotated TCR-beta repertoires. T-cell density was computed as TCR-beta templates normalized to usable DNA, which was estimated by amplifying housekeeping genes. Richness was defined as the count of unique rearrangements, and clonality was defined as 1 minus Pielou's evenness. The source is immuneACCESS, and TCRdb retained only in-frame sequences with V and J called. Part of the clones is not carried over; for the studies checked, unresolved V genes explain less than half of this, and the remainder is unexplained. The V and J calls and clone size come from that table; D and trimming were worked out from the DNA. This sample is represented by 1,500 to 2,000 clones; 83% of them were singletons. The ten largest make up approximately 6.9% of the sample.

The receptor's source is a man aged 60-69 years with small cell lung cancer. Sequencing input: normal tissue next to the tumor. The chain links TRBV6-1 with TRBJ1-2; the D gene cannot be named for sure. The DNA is TGTGCCAGCAGTGAAGGGCTCCCAACAAGGGGCTACACCTTC. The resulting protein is CASSEGLPTRGYTF.